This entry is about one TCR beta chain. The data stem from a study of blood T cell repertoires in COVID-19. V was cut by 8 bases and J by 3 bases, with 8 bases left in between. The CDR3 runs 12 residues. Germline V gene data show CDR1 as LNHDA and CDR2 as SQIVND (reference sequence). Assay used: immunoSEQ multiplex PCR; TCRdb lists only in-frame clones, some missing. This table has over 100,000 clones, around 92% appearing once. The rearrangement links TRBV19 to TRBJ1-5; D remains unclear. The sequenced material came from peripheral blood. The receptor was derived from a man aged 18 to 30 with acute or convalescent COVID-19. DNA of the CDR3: TGTGCCAGTGATGGCAACAATCAGCCCCAGCATTTT. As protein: CASDGNNQPQHF. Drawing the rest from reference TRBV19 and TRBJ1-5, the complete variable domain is DGGITQSPKYLFRKEGQNVTLSCEQNLNHDAMYWYRQDPGQGLRLIYYSQIVNDFQKGDIAEGYSVSREKKESFPLTVTSAQKNPTAFYLCASDGNNQPQHFGDGTRLSIL.